This TCR beta chain is drawn from a study of CD8 T cells in ankylosing spondylitis. Trimming shortened V by 3 bases and J by 5 bases, and 13 bases separated the two germline ends. Germline CDR1 reads LNHDA; CDR2 reads SQIVND (reference sequence). CDR3 length equals 15 residues. This clonotype was seen a handful of times. TCRdb processed the 5' RACE reads anew with MiXCR; each CDR3 protein has one entry. Counted here are approximately 290,000 distinct CDR3 sequences, 20% to 25% occurring once; the ten biggest clones make up 3.5%. The clonotype originates from a female donor with ankylosing spondylitis or in good health (not recorded which). Material for sequencing was blood, either unsorted or a sorted T cell fraction (not recorded which). The chain recombines TRBV19 with TRBJ2-2; either TRBD1 or TRBD2 may supply D (5 bases each). The chain's CDR3 is CASSIEGRITGELFF. DNA of the CDR3: TGTGCCAGTAGTATTGAGGGGCGAATTACCGGGGAGCTGTTTTTT. Variable domain in full (rest from reference TRBV19 and TRBJ2-2): DGGITQSPKYLFRKEGQNVTLSCEQNLNHDAMYWYRQDPGQGLRLIYYSQIVNDFQKGDIAEGYSVSREKKESFPLTVTSAQKNPTAFYLCASSIEGRITGELFFGEGSRLTVL.